The source of this T cell receptor (beta chain) is a study of T cell changes during pregnancy in multiple sclerosis. V shed 8 bases and J 7 bases; nucleotides not matched to a gene: 19. The CDR3 loop spans 17 amino acids. The germline CDR1 and CDR2 sequences are ENHRY and SYGVKD. This table comes from immunoSEQ multiplex PCR, and its TCRdb copy is limited to in-frame clones, with some not included. The sample consists of roughly 54,000 clones, around 92% of them appearing once. The sample consisted of CD4+ T cells from peripheral blood mononuclear cells, taken after pregnancy. The receptor was isolated from a female donor with multiple sclerosis, enrolled in a pregnancy study. The V call is TRBV10-3, the J call TRBJ2-1; 8 positions match TRBD2. CDR3 sequence (DNA): TGTGCCATCTCACTAGCGGAATTCCTAACGAAAAGTAATGAGCAGTTCTTC. Amino acids: CAISLAEFLTKSNEQFF.